These 17 T cell receptor beta chains share one sample of origin, sequenced in a study of human T cells and chemical hapten exposure. TCRdb processed the RACE reads anew with MiXCR; each CDR3 protein has one entry. The sample yields fewer than 500,000 distinct CDR3 sequences, 4.8% seen once. Time point: patch test 1, 2 weeks after DPC sensitization. Treatment meaning: therapeutic diphenylcyclopropenone sensitization with weekly scalp DPC. The specimen was whole blood, collected in connection with sensitization to the hapten diphenylcyclopropenone (DPC). These receptors were obtained from a woman aged 50 to 60 with alopecia areata. Some clones in this sample may be carry-over from other donors' samples.

The V gene is TRBV28, the J gene TRBJ1-2, with D hard to call. V lost 11 bases and J lost 2, with 9 bases in between. The CDR3 is 11 amino acids. Germline lookup yields CDR1 MDHEN and CDR2 SYDVKM. The DNA for the CDR3 is TGTGCCGCCGGGCAGAACTATGGCTACACCTTC. It specifies CAAGQNYGYTF.

The gene calls are TRBV5-1 and TRBJ2-1; possible D gene TRBD2, 5 bases. V shed 1 base and J shed 7 bases, with 15 bases lying between them. The CDR3 spans 15 residues. Germline-derived CDR1 and CDR2 are SGHRS and YFSETQ. The CDR3 sequence is CASSLSRGLLNEQFF. CDR3 nucleotides: TGCGCCAGCAGCTTGTCACGGGGTCTATTAAATGAGCAGTTCTTC.

This clonotype was picked up a small number of times. This chain joins TRBV12-3 or TRBV12-4 and TRBJ2-7, with unresolved D. Trimming left V 4 bases short and J 3 bases short, with 7 bases between. The length of the CDR3 is 12 residues. The CDR3 loop reads CASSSAVYEQYF. CDR3 DNA: TGTGCCAGCAGTTCGGCTGTCTACGAGCAGTACTTC.

This clonotype was detected a few times. This chain uses TRBV12-3 or TRBV12-4 with TRBJ1-1; D is possibly TRBD1 (6 bases). The CDR3 has 11 amino acids. Trimming took 4 bases from V and 11 from J, leaving 11 bases between them. DNA for the CDR3: TGTGCCAGCAGTTCAGGGGTTTTGGCTTTCTTT. It encodes CASSSGVLAFF.

This clonotype was detected a few times. This chain joins TRBV27 and TRBJ1-4; unclear D gene. Germline CDR1 and CDR2: MNHEY and SMNVEV (reference sequence). Trimming stripped 2 bases from V and 2 bases from J, with 9 bases between. There are 15 residues in the CDR3. Written as DNA, the CDR3 is TGTGCCAGCAGTTTAGGGTCGTCCACTAATGAAAAACTGTTTTTT. Protein: CASSLGSSTNEKLFF.

This clonotype has ten or more counts. This chain connects TRBV12-3 or TRBV12-4 to TRBJ1-6, with D unresolved. Between the trimmed V and J ends, which lost 5 bases and 7 bases, there was a span of 9 bases. CDR3 length: 13 residues. The CDR3: CASSLATNSPLHF. CDR3 sequence (DNA): TGTGCCAGCAGTCTCGCCACCAATTCACCCCTCCACTTT.

This clonotype was found many times. V is TRBV27 and J is TRBJ2-5; the match to TRBD1 covers 8 bases. The V and J ends lost 5 bases and 4 bases, in that order; junction bases with no gene match: 6. Germline V gene data show CDR1 as MNHEY and CDR2 as SMNVEV (reference sequence). This CDR3 has 14 amino acids. CDR3 residues: CASSPRTGLETQYF. In DNA form, the CDR3 reads TGTGCCAGCAGTCCAAGGACAGGGCTAGAGACCCAGTACTTC.

The chain carries TRBV12-3 or TRBV12-4 and TRBJ1-4, with TRBD1 as a possible D gene (6 bases). The length of the CDR3 is 11 residues. The V end lost 4 bases, the J end lost 13 bases, and 10 bases lay between the germline ends. The CDR3 loop reads CASSSTGRLFF. The CDR3 coding sequence is TGTGCCAGCAGTTCTACAGGGAGACTGTTTTTT.

This clonotype occurred a few times. The V and J genes are TRBV7-3 and TRBJ1-4; D gene unclear. Per the germline V gene, CDR1 is SGHTA and CDR2 is FQGTGA. V lost 0 bases and J lost 8, with 13 bases in between. CDR3 size: 15 residues. CDR3 protein: CASSLTNTRGEKLFF. The DNA of the CDR3 is TGTGCCAGCAGCTTAACGAACACCCGAGGGGAAAAACTGTTTTTT.

This clonotype was seen more than once but under ten times. This chain uses TRBV20-1 with TRBJ1-2; the D is unclear. The CDR3 spans 13 residues. The V gene's germline CDR1 is DFQATT and CDR2 SNEGSKA (reference sequence). The CDR3 loop reads CKGYPGGIYGYTF. DNA for the CDR3: TGCAAGGGCTACCCAGGTGGAATCTATGGCTACACCTTC.

This rearrangement joins TRBV12-3 or TRBV12-4 to TRBJ2-5; tentatively, D is TRBD1 (5 bases). Trimming took off 6 bases at V and 4 bases at J, with 21 bases between the two ends. The CDR3 covers 16 residues. CDR3 loop: CASSPTRIGQGETQYF. As DNA, the CDR3 is TGTGCCAGCAGCCCGACCCGTATCGGGCAGGGAGAGACCCAGTACTTC.

The chain combines TRBV5-1 with TRBJ2-7, with TRBD2 matching over 7 bases. With V trimmed by 2 bases and J by 7 bases, 9 bases remained unmatched. Per the germline V gene, CDR1 is SGHRS and CDR2 is YFSETQ. This CDR3 comprises 14 residues. CDR3 coding DNA: TGCGCCAGCAGCTTCATGGGGGGGAGTAGAGAGCAGTACTTC. This gives the protein CASSFMGGSREQYF. Using reference TRBV5-1 and TRBJ2-7 for the parts outside the CDR3, the full variable domain is KAGVTQTPRYLIKTRGQQVTLSCSPISGHRSVSWYQQTPGQGLQFLFEYFSETQRNKGNFPGRFSGRQFSNSRSEMNVSTLELGDSALYLCASSFMGGSREQYFGPGTRLTVT.

This clonotype has more than one count but fewer than ten. The chain joins TRBV6-1 to TRBJ2-5; the match to TRBD2 covers 16 bases. This CDR3 spans 17 amino acids. CDR1 is MNHNS and CDR2 is SASEGT in the germline V gene. Trimming cost V 3 bases and J 5 bases; bases outside gene matches: 6. CDR3 protein: CASSEGLAGGAGETQYF. CDR3 bases: TGTGCCAGCAGTGAGGGACTAGCGGGGGGGGCCGGTGAGACCCAGTACTTC.

This clonotype was detected ten times or more. CDR3 sequence reads: CASSLAGRGAEKLFF. CDR3 DNA sequence: TGTGCCAGCAGCTTAGCGGGCAGGGGCGCAGAAAAACTGTTTTTT. V is TRBV7-9 and J is TRBJ1-4; D may be TRBD1 (6 bases). V was shortened by 0 bases and J by 8 bases, with 13 bases between the two germline ends. CDR1 and CDR2 from the germline V gene are SEHNR and FQNEAQ (reference sequence). The CDR3 contains 15 residues.

This clonotype has just a few counts. The V and J genes are TRBV29-1 and TRBJ1-1; D is perhaps TRBD1 (5 bases). CDR3 length: 12 amino acids. The ends were cut back, 1 base at V and 7 bases at J, with 10 bases in the middle. CDR1 and CDR2 from the germline V gene are SQVTM and ANQGSEA. The CDR3 DNA reads as TGCAGCGTTGAAGCGTGGGGCGGTGAAGCTTTCTTT. It yields the protein CSVEAWGGEAFF. Filled out from reference TRBV29-1 and TRBJ1-1, the complete variable domain reads SAVISQKPSRDICQRGTSLTIQCQVDSQVTMMFWYRQQPGQSLTLIATANQGSEATYESGFVIDKFPISRPNLTFSTLTVSNMSPEDSSIYLCSVEAWGGEAFFGQGTRLTVV.

The chain couples TRBV12-3 or TRBV12-4 to TRBJ2-5; D not resolved. Trimming stripped 7 bases from V and 1 base from J, with 10 bases between. CDR3 length equals 13 residues. This CDR3 reads CASTITTQETQYF. CDR3 DNA: TGTGCCAGCACCATCACTACCCAAGAGACCCAGTACTTC.

This clonotype was seen a handful of times. The rearrangement joins TRBV2 to TRBJ1-2; D not certain. Per germline, CDR1 SNHLY and CDR2 FYNNEI. Trimming pared 1 base from V and 10 bases from J, leaving 13 bases between. The CDR3 consists of 13 residues. The CDR3 DNA reads TGTGCCAGCAGTGAAGGTTACGCGGGCCACTACACCTTC. Residues: CASSEGYAGHYTF.